The 28 T cell receptor beta chains below were found in one sample sequenced in a study of blood T cell repertoires in COVID-19. Libraries were prepared by immunoSEQ multiplex PCR; TCRdb keeps only in-frame clonotypes and omits some of them. The table shows roughly 49,000 clones, with roughly 84% occurring only once. The specimen was peripheral blood. Every receptor here comes from a man in his fifties or sixties with acute or convalescent COVID-19.

J is TRBJ1-3 and V is TRBV9; a weak D match, TRBD1 (5 bases). Germline V gene sequence: CDR1 SGDLS, CDR2 YYNGEE. There are 15 residues in the CDR3. Trimming removed 4 bases at V and 3 bases at J, with 14 bases between. The DNA of the CDR3 is TGTGCCAGCAGCTCCTCCGGGCAGGGTGGAAACACCATATATTTT. Translating gives CASSSSGQGGNTIYF.

The chain employs TRBV7-2 and TRBJ2-1; possibly TRBD1 for D (5 bases). Trimming cost V 5 bases and J 8 bases, with 19 bases left between them. This CDR3 contains 15 residues. CDR1 and CDR2 from the germline V gene are SGHTA and FQGNSA. The CDR3 region has the DNA TGTGCCAGCAGCATCAGGGTTAAGGCTTCGGATGAGCAGTTCTTC. This codes for CASSIRVKASDEQFF.

V gene TRBV6-1 combines with J gene TRBJ1-6; 8 bases are shared with TRBD1. V trimming: 0 bases; J trimming: 16 bases; junction bases outside the gene matches: 8. The CDR3 covers 14 residues. Germline assignment: CDR1 MNHNS and CDR2 SASEGT. The CDR3 region is CASSEALAGQELHF. CDR3 nucleotides: TGTGCCAGCAGTGAAGCGTTGGCGGGACAGGAGCTCCACTTT.

J is TRBJ1-3 and V is TRBV28, with 7 bases identical to TRBD1. The CDR3 consists of 13 residues. CDR1 is MDHEN and CDR2 is SYDVKM in the germline V gene. The DNA of the CDR3 is TGTGCTACCGCTTTGGACAGGCGGAACACCATATATTTT. Its protein product is CATALDRRNTIYF.

The V and J genes are TRBV9 and TRBJ2-3; D is undetermined. The CDR3 covers 13 residues. Per the germline V gene, CDR1 is SGDLS and CDR2 is YYNGEE. V was clipped by 0 bases and J by 4 bases, with 6 bases between them. CDR3 DNA: TGTGCCAGCAGCGTAGACAGACCAGATACGCAGTATTTT. This translates into CASSVDRPDTQYF.

This clone has just a few counts. The V gene is TRBV24-1, the J gene TRBJ2-3; no reliable D call. Germline loops: CDR1 KGHDR, CDR2 SFDVKD. This CDR3 region has 14 residues. The ends were cut back, 4 bases at V and 0 bases at J, with 7 bases in the middle. The DNA of the CDR3 is TGTGCCACCAGTGAAGTGACTAGCACAGATACGCAGTATTTT. This encodes CATSEVTSTDTQYF.

The V gene is TRBV9, the J gene TRBJ2-3; 9 nucleotides align to TRBD2. This CDR3 spans 14 amino acids. Trimming cost V 4 bases and J 5 bases; bases outside gene matches: 5. Germline V gives CDR1 SGDLS, CDR2 YYNGEE. CDR3 DNA: TGTGCCAGCAGCCCGCGGGGGGGCGGAGATACGCAGTATTTT. It is translated as CASSPRGGGDTQYF.

This chain links TRBV5-4 with TRBJ2-2, with D perhaps matching TRBD1 (5 bases). The CDR3 covers 15 residues. Germline assignment: CDR1 SGHNT and CDR2 YYREEE (reference sequence). V lost 5 bases, J lost 6 bases, and 17 bases lay in between. CDR3 residues: CASSFPGGASGELFF. The CDR3 region has the DNA TGTGCCAGCAGTTTCCCGGGTGGGGCCTCCGGGGAGCTGTTTTTT.

The chain uses TRBV27 and TRBJ1-1; a weak D match, TRBD1 (5 bases). The V gene lost 5 bases and the J gene lost 5 bases, with 24 bases spanning the gap. Germline lookup yields CDR1 MNHEY and CDR2 SMNVEV (reference sequence). The CDR3 extends over 17 amino acids. The CDR3 sequence is CASSPSQGSPVGTEAFF. CDR3 sequence (DNA): TGTGCCAGCAGTCCGAGCCAGGGTAGTCCAGTCGGGACTGAAGCTTTCTTT.

V is TRBV5-8 and J is TRBJ2-1; TRBD2 aligns across 8 bases. Germline lookup yields CDR1 SGHTS and CDR2 YDEGEE. V lost 4 bases, J lost 10 bases, and 10 bases stayed unmatched. The CDR3 sequence is 14 residues long. CDR3 in amino acids: CASSEPGLGNEQFF. The DNA for the CDR3 is TGTGCCAGCAGCGAGCCGGGACTAGGAAACGAGCAGTTCTTC.

The gene calls are TRBV3-1 (or the pseudogene TRBV3-2) and TRBJ2-4, with D tentatively TRBD1 (6 bases). V was trimmed by 3 bases and J by 6 bases, leaving 12 bases between them. Germline V gives CDR1 LGHDT, CDR2 YNNKEL (reference sequence). The CDR3 is made up of 14 amino acids. The CDR3 loop is CASSHLLQGNIQYF. The CDR3 region has the DNA TGTGCCAGCAGCCACCTCCTACAGGGAAACATTCAGTACTTC.

The chain has TRBV5-1 and TRBJ2-1; 11 bases agree with TRBD2. Germline trimming cut 4 bases from V and 7 bases from J; bases unmatched to any gene: 7. The CDR3 has 15 residues. The germline CDR1 and CDR2 sequences are SGHRS and YFSETQ. CDR3 sequence: CASSVGLAEGNEQFF. The CDR3 DNA reads as TGCGCCAGCAGCGTGGGACTAGCGGAAGGAAATGAGCAGTTCTTC.

The chain combines TRBV19 with TRBJ2-1; 7 nucleotides line up with TRBD2. The germline CDR1 and CDR2 sequences are LNHDA and SQIVND (reference sequence). Trimming removed 3 bases from V and 0 bases from J; junction bases left unmatched: 2. The CDR3 has 15 residues. For the CDR3, the DNA is TGTGCCAGTAGTATTTCGGGGGGCTCCTACAATGAGCAGTTCTTC. Protein product: CASSISGGSYNEQFF.

The V gene is TRBV5-5, the J gene TRBJ1-2; D remains ambiguous. V lost 0 bases and J 5 bases, leaving 14 bases between the germline ends. This CDR3 has 15 residues. Germline loops: CDR1 SGHKS, CDR2 YYEKEE (reference sequence). CDR3 sequence: CASSLEPGWIYGYTF. DNA for the CDR3: TGTGCCAGCAGCTTGGAGCCGGGTTGGATTTATGGCTACACCTTC.

The V and J genes are TRBV2 and TRBJ1-4, with 8 bases that match TRBD1. V shed 6 bases, J shed 3 bases, and the junction held 12 bases outside the gene matches. CDR1 and CDR2 from the germline V gene are SNHLY and FYNNEI. This CDR3 is 17 amino acids long. The CDR3 coding sequence is TGTGCCAGCAGCCCCATAGGACAGGGTTCGGCTAATGAAAAACTGTTTTTT. Amino acid sequence: CASSPIGQGSANEKLFF.

V and J are TRBV19 and TRBJ2-2, with 11 bases matching TRBD1. The CDR3 loop spans 18 amino acids. The trim removed 5 bases at V and 4 bases at J, leaving 12 bases unmatched. Germline V gene lookup returns CDR1 LNHDA and CDR2 SQIVND (reference sequence). Written as DNA, the CDR3 is TGTGCCAGTAGTCCCCGGACAGGGGGCGCAGGAGGCACCGGGGAGCTGTTTTTT. Protein sequence: CASSPRTGGAGGTGELFF.

This clone was found once. V usage is TRBV10-3 and J usage is TRBJ1-3; a weak D match, TRBD1 (5 bases). The germline gives CDR1 ENHRY, CDR2 SYGVKD. This CDR3 comprises 13 residues. Trimming stripped 5 bases from V and 0 bases from J, with 5 bases between. This chain's CDR3 is CAISQGSGNTIYF. CDR3 bases: TGTGCCATCAGTCAGGGCTCTGGAAACACCATATATTTT.

The table lists this clone with a count of one. The rearrangement links TRBV5-1 to TRBJ2-1, with TRBD2 matching 15 bases. V gave up 2 bases and J gave up 4 bases; unmatched junction bases: 7. The CDR3 runs to 18 residues. In germline, CDR1 is SGHRS, CDR2 YFSETQ. In nucleotides, the CDR3 is TGCGCCAGCAGCTTATCCGGGACTAGCGGGAGGCATTACAATGAGCAGTTCTTC. Residues: CASSLSGTSGRHYNEQFF. Complete variable domain (other parts from reference TRBV5-1 and TRBJ2-1): KAGVTQTPRYLIKTRGQQVTLSCSPISGHRSVSWYQQTPGQGLQFLFEYFSETQRNKGNFPGRFSGRQFSNSRSEMNVSTLELGDSALYLCASSLSGTSGRHYNEQFFGPGTRLTVL.

CDR3 DNA sequence: TGTGCCAGTAGTCCTGCAGGGGCCCGGGCCCAGCCCCAGCATTTT. It specifies CASSPAGARAQPQHF. The chain carries TRBV19 and TRBJ1-5; tentatively, D is TRBD1 (6 bases). Germline CDR1 reads LNHDA; CDR2 reads SQIVND (reference sequence). The CDR3 spans 15 residues. The V end was cut by 5 bases, the J end by 7 bases, with 18 bases between. Based on the CDR3 plus reference TRBV19 and TRBJ1-5, the full variable domain is DGGITQSPKYLFRKEGQNVTLSCEQNLNHDAMYWYRQDPGQGLRLIYYSQIVNDFQKGDIAEGYSVSREKKESFPLTVTSAQKNPTAFYLCASSPAGARAQPQHFGDGTRLSIL.

This clone was seen only a few times. CDR3 in DNA: TGCGCCAGCAGCCAAGATACACAGGGAAGACTTTCCCTCCACTTT. Its translation is CASSQDTQGRLSLHF. The chain has TRBV4-3 and TRBJ1-6, with a tentative D call TRBD1 (6 bases). Germline V gene lookup returns CDR1 LGHNA and CDR2 YSLEER. Trimming took off 0 bases at V and 14 bases at J, with 17 bases between the two ends. The CDR3 totals 15 residues.

The CDR3 here is CASRTGTNEKLFF. The CDR3 DNA reads as TGTGCCAGCCGGACAGGAACTAATGAAAAACTGTTTTTT. The V and J genes are TRBV2 and TRBJ1-4, with TRBD1 identical over 7 bases. This CDR3 spans 13 amino acids. Trimming cost V 8 bases and J 1 base; bases outside gene matches: 1. Germline V lookup: CDR1 SNHLY, CDR2 FYNNEI.

The chain carries TRBV7-9 and TRBJ2-1; D might be TRBD2 (5 bases). Trimming took 5 bases from V and 7 from J, leaving 12 bases between them. The CDR3 is 13 amino acids. The germline V gene has CDR1 SEHNR and CDR2 FQNEAQ (reference sequence). CDR3 amino acids: CASSITTRNEQFF. The CDR3 DNA reads TGTGCCAGCAGCATAACAACTAGGAATGAGCAGTTCTTC.

This clone occurred a few times. The V gene is TRBV9, the J gene TRBJ2-1; D not certain. The germline V gene has CDR1 SGDLS and CDR2 YYNGEE. The V gene lost 3 bases and the J gene lost 0 bases, with 10 bases spanning the gap. The CDR3 loop spans 15 amino acids. The CDR3 loop reads CASSDSPSSYNEQFF. The CDR3, as DNA: TGTGCCAGCAGCGACTCTCCGAGCTCCTACAATGAGCAGTTCTTC. The whole variable domain, remainder taken from reference TRBV9 and TRBJ2-1, is DSGVTQTPKHLITATGQRVTLRCSPRSGDLSVYWYQQSLDQGLQFLIQYYNGEERAKGNILERFSAQQFPDLHSELNLSSLELGDSALYFCASSDSPSSYNEQFFGPGTRLTVL.

The chain couples TRBV24-1 to TRBJ2-3, with TRBD1 identical over 8 bases. The CDR3 is 15 residues long. V was clipped by 10 bases and J by 2 bases; unmatched bases: 10. Germline-derived CDR1 and CDR2 are KGHDR and SFDVKD. This CDR3 is CATSGETGATDTQYF. As DNA, the CDR3 is TGTGCCACTTCTGGGGAGACAGGGGCCACAGATACGCAGTATTTT.

This chain joins TRBV9 and TRBJ2-5, with D perhaps matching TRBD2 (6 bases). V gave up 0 bases and J gave up 2 bases, with 8 bases separating them. There are 14 residues in the CDR3. In germline, CDR1 is SGDLS, CDR2 YYNGEE. The CDR3 sequence: CASSVDLAQETQYF. CDR3 coding DNA: TGTGCCAGCAGCGTAGATCTAGCGCAAGAGACCCAGTACTTC.

This chain links TRBV28 with TRBJ2-4, with 7 bases that match TRBD2. The V gene's germline CDR1 is MDHEN and CDR2 SYDVKM. The J segment lost 3 bases and the V segment lost 11 bases, leaving 13 bases of the junction unmatched. The CDR3 length is 15 residues. CDR3 bases: TGTGCCGGCTTTTCCAGCGGGGTGATCAAAAACATTCAGTACTTC. As protein: CAGFSSGVIKNIQYF. The full variable domain, with the rest looked up from reference TRBV28 and TRBJ2-4, is DVKVTQSSRYLVKRTGEKVFLECVQDMDHENMFWYRQDPGLGLRLIYFSYDVKMKEKGDIPEGYSVSREKKERFSLILESASTNQTSMYLCAGFSSGVIKNIQYFGAGTRLSVL.

V gene TRBV15 combines with J gene TRBJ2-1, with TRBD2 matching 10 bases. The CDR3 contains 14 residues. V was pared by 5 bases and J by 7 bases, with 5 bases of the junction left unmatched. The germline CDR1 and CDR2 sequences are LNHNV and YYDKDF (reference sequence). The CDR3 coding sequence is TGTGCCACCAGCCTAGCGGGAGTGTTAAATGAGCAGTTCTTC. It encodes CATSLAGVLNEQFF. Using reference TRBV15 and TRBJ2-1 for the parts outside the CDR3, the full variable domain is DAMVIQNPRYQVTQFGKPVTLSCSQTLNHNVMYWYQQKSSQAPKLLFHYYDKDFNNEADTPDNFQSRRPNTSFCFLDIRSPGLGDTAMYLCATSLAGVLNEQFFGPGTRLTVL.

The gene calls are TRBV6-5 and TRBJ1-1; D remains unclear. Per the germline V gene, CDR1 is MNHEY and CDR2 is SVGAGI. Trimming cost V 2 bases and J 11 bases, with 12 bases left between them. CDR3 length: 12 amino acids. The CDR3 DNA reads as TGTGCCAGCAGTTACGAGGGCAGACGGGCTTTCTTT. It codes for CASSYEGRRAFF.